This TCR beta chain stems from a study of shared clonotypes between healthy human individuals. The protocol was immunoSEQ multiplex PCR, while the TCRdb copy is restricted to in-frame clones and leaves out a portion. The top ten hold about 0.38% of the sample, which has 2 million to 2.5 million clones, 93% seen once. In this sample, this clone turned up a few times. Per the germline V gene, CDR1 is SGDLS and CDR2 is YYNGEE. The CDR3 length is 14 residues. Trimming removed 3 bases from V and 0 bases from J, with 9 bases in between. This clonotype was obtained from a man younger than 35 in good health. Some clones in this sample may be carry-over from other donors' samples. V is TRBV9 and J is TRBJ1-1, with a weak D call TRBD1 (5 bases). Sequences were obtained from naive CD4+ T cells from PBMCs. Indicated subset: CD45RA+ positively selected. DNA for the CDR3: TGTGCCAGCAGCGCGGACACCATGAACACTGAAGCTTTCTTT. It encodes CASSADTMNTEAFF. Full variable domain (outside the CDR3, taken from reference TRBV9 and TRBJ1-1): DSGVTQTPKHLITATGQRVTLRCSPRSGDLSVYWYQQSLDQGLQFLIQYYNGEERAKGNILERFSAQQFPDLHSELNLSSLELGDSALYFCASSADTMNTEAFFGQGTRLTVV.